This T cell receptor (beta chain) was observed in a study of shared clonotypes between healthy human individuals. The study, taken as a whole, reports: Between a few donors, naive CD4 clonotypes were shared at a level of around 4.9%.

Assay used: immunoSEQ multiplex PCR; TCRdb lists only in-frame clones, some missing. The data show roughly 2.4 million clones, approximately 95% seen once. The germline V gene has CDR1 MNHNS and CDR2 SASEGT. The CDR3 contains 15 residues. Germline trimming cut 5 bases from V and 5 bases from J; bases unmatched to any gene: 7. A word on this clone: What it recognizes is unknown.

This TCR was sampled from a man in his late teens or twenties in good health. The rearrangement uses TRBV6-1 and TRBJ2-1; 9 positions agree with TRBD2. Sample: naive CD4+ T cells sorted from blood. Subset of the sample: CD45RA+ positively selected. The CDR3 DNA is TGTGCCAGCAGTAGATTAGCGGGGGCTAACAATGAGCAGTTCTTC. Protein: CASSRLAGANNEQFF.